This T cell receptor beta chain was captured by sequencing in a study of T cell repertoires in cytomegalovirus infection. Whole-study findings and limits: The ex vivo response was dominated by HLA-C-restricted CMV-specific TCR beta clonotypes.

The germline V and J ends were trimmed by 5 bases and 7 bases, with 12 bases remaining between them. The CDR3 has 14 residues. Germline CDR1 SEHNR, CDR2 FQNEAQ (reference sequence). This clonotype was counted between two and nine times. Its antigen remains unknown. TCRdb reprocessed the reads with MiXCR, giving one entry per CDR3 protein. Altogether some 450,000 distinct CDR3 sequences are present, roughly 30% being singletons, with the ten largest covering roughly 15%. The chain combines TRBV7-9 with TRBJ1-6; TRBD1 might be the D (5 bases). The clonotype comes from a human donor in good health (CMV status not recorded). Some clones in this sample may be carry-over from other donors' samples. The sequencing sample was made of PBMCs. CDR3 DNA sequence: TGTGCCAGCAGCAGTGGGACGGTAAATTCACCCCTCCACTTT. Its protein is CASSSGTVNSPLHF.